This T cell receptor (beta chain) was identified in a study of OX40 agonist ivuxolimab in advanced cancers. Clones were sequenced by immunoSEQ multiplex PCR, and TCRdb holds only the in-frame ones, with some missing. The sample carries some 65,000 clones, roughly 87% recorded once. This CDR3 has 13 amino acids. The germline CDR1 and CDR2 sequences are LNHDA and SQIVND (reference sequence). Trimming shortened V by 8 bases and J by 5 bases, and 16 bases separated the two germline ends. V gene TRBV19 combines with J gene TRBJ2-7, with D possibly matching TRBD1 (5 bases). The sequence was collected from an adult with an advanced solid tumor such as melanoma, head and neck, liver or kidney cancer. The specimen comprised CD4+ or CD8+ T cells sorted from blood, sampled in a trial of the OX40 agonist ivuxolimab. CDR3 DNA sequence: TGTGCCAGTGGGGCGGCAGGGCCGCACGAGCAGTACTTC. It translates to CASGAAGPHEQYF.